The 19 T cell receptor beta chains below all came from one sample that was sequenced in a study of blood T cell repertoires in COVID-19. TCRdb keeps only in-frame clones here, not all; method: immunoSEQ multiplex PCR. The sample shows 170,000 or so clones, more than 70% of them seen only once. The sample comprised PBMCs or T cells enriched from blood (not recorded which). The receptors were sampled from a middle-aged man who had recovered from COVID-19.

This clone was seen a few times. Different DNA sequences within this sample yield the same CDR3. CDR3 bases: TGTGCCAGTAGTATAGGGTACAGCTCCTACAATGAGCAGTTCTTC. This encodes CASSIGYSSYNEQFF. The chain has TRBV19 and TRBJ2-1, with no clear D. CDR3 length: 15 residues. Per germline, CDR1 LNHDA and CDR2 SQIVND (reference sequence). V was clipped by 1 base and J by 0 bases, with 7 bases between them.

This rearrangement joins TRBV15 to TRBJ1-5, with 9 bases identical to TRBD1. The CDR3 contains 14 residues. From germline, CDR1 is LNHNV and CDR2 YYDKDF (reference sequence). V shed 3 bases and J 6 bases; nucleotides not matched to a gene: 3. The CDR3 loop is CATSRTGGSQPQHF. In DNA form, the CDR3 reads TGTGCCACCAGCAGGACAGGGGGTAGTCAGCCCCAGCATTTT.

Only one count was recorded for this clone. The V gene is TRBV27, the J gene TRBJ2-1; D may be TRBD2 (7 bases). There are 18 residues in the CDR3. The germline gives CDR1 MNHEY, CDR2 SMNVEV (reference sequence). Trimming stripped 0 bases from V and 5 bases from J, with 20 bases between. The CDR3 region is CASSLSIPWGGRDNEQFF. The CDR3 region has the DNA TGTGCCAGCAGTTTATCTATACCATGGGGGGGCCGGGACAATGAGCAGTTCTTC.

The rearrangement uses TRBV7-9 and TRBJ1-4; no clear D gene. CDR3 size: 12 residues. The germline V and J ends were trimmed by 8 bases and 8 bases, with 12 bases remaining between them. Germline values: CDR1 SEHNR, CDR2 FQNEAQ (reference sequence). CDR3 region: CASGGEGEKLFF. The CDR3 DNA follows: TGTGCCAGCGGCGGGGAGGGCGAAAAACTGTTTTTT.

This chain uses TRBV9 with TRBJ1-2; no firm D call. The germline V gene has CDR1 SGDLS and CDR2 YYNGEE. The V end was cut by 7 bases, the J end by 4 bases, with 14 bases between. The CDR3 consists of 13 residues. CDR3 sequence: CASGDLEAYGYTF. The CDR3 DNA sequence: TGTGCCAGCGGAGACTTAGAAGCCTATGGCTACACCTTC. Using reference TRBV9 and TRBJ1-2 for the parts outside the CDR3, the full variable domain is DSGVTQTPKHLITATGQRVTLRCSPRSGDLSVYWYQQSLDQGLQFLIQYYNGEERAKGNILERFSAQQFPDLHSELNLSSLELGDSALYFCASGDLEAYGYTFGSGTRLTVV.

This clone has just a few counts. The sample carries other DNA sequences with the same CDR3. The CDR3 DNA sequence: TGCGCCAGCAGTGAGGAGGGGAACACTGAAGCTTTCTTT. Translated: CASSEEGNTEAFF. This chain uses TRBV10-1 with TRBJ1-1; no firm D call. V lost 2 bases to trimming and J lost 1 base, with 5 bases between them. The CDR3 contains 13 residues. In germline, CDR1 is WNHNN, CDR2 SYGVQD (reference sequence).

The chain joins TRBV9 to TRBJ2-5; no reliable D call. Germline values: CDR1 SGDLS, CDR2 YYNGEE. Trimming shortened V by 0 bases and J by 1 base, and 7 bases separated the two germline ends. This CDR3 comprises 14 residues. CDR3 sequence (DNA): TGTGCCAGCAGCGTAGGGAGCAGCCAAGAGACCCAGTACTTC. Translation gives CASSVGSSQETQYF.

This clone was seen only once. This chain joins TRBV15 and TRBJ2-1, with a possible D match to TRBD2 (5 bases). V was cut by 0 bases and J by 4 bases, with 7 bases left in between. CDR1 LNHNV and CDR2 YYDKDF come from the germline V gene (reference sequence). The CDR3 has 14 amino acids. The CDR3 nucleotides read TGTGCCACCAGCAGAGACGGGGATTACAATGAGCAGTTCTTC. It codes for CATSRDGDYNEQFF.

In its sample, this clone was seen a few times. V usage is TRBV7-9 and J usage is TRBJ1-1; D is possibly TRBD1 (5 bases). Trimming cost V 5 bases and J 11 bases, with 9 bases left between them. Germline CDR1 is SEHNR and CDR2 is FQNEAQ (reference sequence). The CDR3 contains 10 residues. The CDR3, as DNA: TGTGCCAGCAGCCCCGGGGGGGCTTTCTTT. This codes for CASSPGGAFF.

The chain combines TRBV19 with TRBJ1-4; a possible D gene is TRBD1 (5 bases). The germline V gene has CDR1 LNHDA and CDR2 SQIVND (reference sequence). Trimming took off 6 bases at V and 8 bases at J, with 13 bases between the two ends. This CDR3 spans 13 amino acids. CDR3 sequence: CASSPGVREKLFF. As DNA, the CDR3 is TGTGCCAGTAGCCCGGGGGTACGCGAAAAACTGTTTTTT.

The genes are TRBV30 and TRBJ1-5; TRBD1 matches 11 bases. The V gene end was trimmed by 0 bases and the J gene end by 7 bases; junction bases not matched to a gene: 5. CDR1 and CDR2 (germline): GTSNPN, SVGIG (reference sequence). The CDR3 covers 15 residues. CDR3 protein: CAWSVGTGGFQPQHF. Here the CDR3 DNA reads TGTGCCTGGAGTGTTGGGACAGGGGGATTCCAGCCCCAGCATTTT.

V is TRBV6-5 and J is TRBJ2-7, with D tentatively TRBD1 (6 bases). This CDR3 is 13 amino acids long. V was trimmed by 6 bases and J by 5 bases, leaving 14 bases between them. Germline CDR1 is MNHEY and CDR2 is SVGAGI. The DNA for the CDR3 is TGTGCCAGCAGGGCAAACAGGGTAGACGAGCAGTACTTC. Residues: CASRANRVDEQYF.

The chain recombines TRBV7-9 with TRBJ2-7; TRBD2 might be the D (6 bases). Deletions cut 5 bases from V and 6 bases from J, with 11 bases between. This CDR3 is 12 amino acids long. CDR1 is SEHNR and CDR2 is FQNEAQ in the germline V gene (reference sequence). The CDR3 region is CASSALGGEQYF. CDR3 sequence (DNA): TGTGCCAGCAGCGCCCTGGGAGGCGAGCAGTACTTC.

The chain employs TRBV6-6 and TRBJ1-5; 10 bases are a match to TRBD1. The CDR3 runs to 15 residues. V lost 4 bases, J lost 6 bases, and 6 bases stayed unmatched. Germline loops: CDR1 MNHNY, CDR2 SVGAGI (reference sequence). In nucleotides, the CDR3 is TGTGCCAGCAGTTTCAGGACAGGGGGGAGTCAGCCCCAGCATTTT. Translation gives CASSFRTGGSQPQHF.

This chain connects TRBV12-3 or TRBV12-4 to TRBJ2-1, with D unresolved. Trimming removed 4 bases from V and 8 bases from J, with 6 bases in between. This CDR3 spans 11 amino acids. The CDR3 region is CASSYRYEQFF. In nucleotides, the CDR3 is TGTGCCAGCAGTTATCGGTATGAGCAGTTCTTC.

CDR3 DNA sequence: TGTGCCAGCAGCCGCGGGGGGGCCTGGGAGACCCAGTACTTC. Translated: CASSRGGAWETQYF. V usage is TRBV3-1 (or the pseudogene TRBV3-2) and J usage is TRBJ2-5, with 9 positions matching TRBD2. V dropped 4 bases and J dropped 5; count of bases not matched to a gene: 5. Looked up from germline, CDR1 is LGHDT and CDR2 is YNNKEL (reference sequence). The CDR3 length is 14 residues.

The chain carries TRBV11-2 and TRBJ1-1; 11 nucleotides match TRBD1. This CDR3 comprises 18 residues. In germline, CDR1 is SGHAT, CDR2 FQNNGV. With V trimmed by 6 bases and J by 5 bases, 17 bases remained unmatched. CDR3 loop: CASSRPTRTGGASTEAFF. The CDR3 DNA follows: TGTGCCAGCAGTCGCCCTACTCGGACAGGGGGCGCGAGTACTGAAGCTTTCTTT.

CDR3 sequence (DNA): TGTGCCAGCAGTTACTCGACAGTTCCAACAAATGAGCAGTTCTTC. This translates into CASSYSTVPTNEQFF. V usage is TRBV6-6 and J usage is TRBJ2-1; D possibly corresponds to TRBD1 (5 bases). The CDR3 has 15 residues. Trimming took off 0 bases at V and 7 bases at J, with 13 bases between the two ends. The V gene's germline CDR1 is MNHNY and CDR2 SVGAGI (reference sequence).

The chain recombines TRBV30 with TRBJ2-5, with 8 bases aligning to TRBD2. Germline lookup yields CDR1 GTSNPN and CDR2 SVGIG (reference sequence). The CDR3 totals 16 residues. Trimming removed 0 bases from V and 2 bases from J; junction bases left unmatched: 8. CDR3 nucleotides: TGTGCCTGGAGTGTACTTCGGAGCGGGAGACAAGAGACCCAGTACTTC. Translated, it gives CAWSVLRSGRQETQYF.